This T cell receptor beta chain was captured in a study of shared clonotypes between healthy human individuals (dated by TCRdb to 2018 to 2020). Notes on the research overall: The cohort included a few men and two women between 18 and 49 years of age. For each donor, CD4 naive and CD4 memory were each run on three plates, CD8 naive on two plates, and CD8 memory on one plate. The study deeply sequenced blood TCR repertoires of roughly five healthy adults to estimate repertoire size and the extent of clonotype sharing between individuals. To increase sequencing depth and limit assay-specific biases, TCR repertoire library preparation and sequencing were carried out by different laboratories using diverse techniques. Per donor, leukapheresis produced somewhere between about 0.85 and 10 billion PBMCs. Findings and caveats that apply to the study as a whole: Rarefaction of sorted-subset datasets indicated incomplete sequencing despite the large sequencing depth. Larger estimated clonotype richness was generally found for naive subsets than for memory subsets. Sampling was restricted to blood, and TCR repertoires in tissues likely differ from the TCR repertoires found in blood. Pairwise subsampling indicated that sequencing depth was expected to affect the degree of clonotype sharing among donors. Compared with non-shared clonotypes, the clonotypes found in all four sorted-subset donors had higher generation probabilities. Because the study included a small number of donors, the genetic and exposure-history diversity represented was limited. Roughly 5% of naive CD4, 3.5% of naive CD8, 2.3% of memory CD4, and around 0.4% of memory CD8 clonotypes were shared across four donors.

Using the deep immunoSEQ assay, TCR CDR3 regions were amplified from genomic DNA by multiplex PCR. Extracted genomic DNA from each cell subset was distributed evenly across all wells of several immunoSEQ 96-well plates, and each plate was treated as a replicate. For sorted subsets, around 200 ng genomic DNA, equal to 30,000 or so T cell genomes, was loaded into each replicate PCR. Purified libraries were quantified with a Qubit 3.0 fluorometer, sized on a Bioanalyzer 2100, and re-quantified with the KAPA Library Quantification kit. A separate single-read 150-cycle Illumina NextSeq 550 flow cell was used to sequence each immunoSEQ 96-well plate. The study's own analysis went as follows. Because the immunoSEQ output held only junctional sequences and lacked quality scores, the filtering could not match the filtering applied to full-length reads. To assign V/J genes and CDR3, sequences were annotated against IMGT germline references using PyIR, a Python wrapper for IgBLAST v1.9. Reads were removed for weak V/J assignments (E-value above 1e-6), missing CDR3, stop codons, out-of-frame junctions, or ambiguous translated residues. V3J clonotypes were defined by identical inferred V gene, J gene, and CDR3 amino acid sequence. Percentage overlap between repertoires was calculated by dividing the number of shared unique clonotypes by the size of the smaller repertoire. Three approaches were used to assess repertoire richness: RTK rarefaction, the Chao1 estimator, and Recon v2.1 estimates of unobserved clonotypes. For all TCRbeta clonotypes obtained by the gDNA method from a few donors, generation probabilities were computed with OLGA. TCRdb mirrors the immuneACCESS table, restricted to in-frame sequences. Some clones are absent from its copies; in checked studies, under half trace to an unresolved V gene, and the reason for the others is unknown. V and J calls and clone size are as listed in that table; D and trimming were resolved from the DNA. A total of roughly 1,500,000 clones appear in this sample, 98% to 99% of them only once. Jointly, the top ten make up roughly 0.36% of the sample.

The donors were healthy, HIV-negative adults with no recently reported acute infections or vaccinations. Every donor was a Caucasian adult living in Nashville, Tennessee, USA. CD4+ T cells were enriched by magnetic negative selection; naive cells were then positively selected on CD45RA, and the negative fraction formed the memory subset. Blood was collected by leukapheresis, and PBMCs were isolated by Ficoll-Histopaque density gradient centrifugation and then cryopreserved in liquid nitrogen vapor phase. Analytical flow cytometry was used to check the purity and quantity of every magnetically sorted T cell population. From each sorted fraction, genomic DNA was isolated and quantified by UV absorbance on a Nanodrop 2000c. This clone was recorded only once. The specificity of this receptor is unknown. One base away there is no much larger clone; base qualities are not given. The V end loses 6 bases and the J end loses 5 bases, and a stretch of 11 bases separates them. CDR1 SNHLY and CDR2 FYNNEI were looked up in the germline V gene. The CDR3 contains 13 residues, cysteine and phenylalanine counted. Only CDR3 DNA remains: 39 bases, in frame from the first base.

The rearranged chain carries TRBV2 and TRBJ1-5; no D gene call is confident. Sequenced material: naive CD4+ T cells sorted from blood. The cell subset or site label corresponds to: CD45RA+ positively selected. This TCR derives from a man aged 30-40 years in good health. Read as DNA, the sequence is TGTGCCAGCAGGACGGGAATCCATCAGCCCCAGCATTTT. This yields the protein CASRTGIHQPQHF.